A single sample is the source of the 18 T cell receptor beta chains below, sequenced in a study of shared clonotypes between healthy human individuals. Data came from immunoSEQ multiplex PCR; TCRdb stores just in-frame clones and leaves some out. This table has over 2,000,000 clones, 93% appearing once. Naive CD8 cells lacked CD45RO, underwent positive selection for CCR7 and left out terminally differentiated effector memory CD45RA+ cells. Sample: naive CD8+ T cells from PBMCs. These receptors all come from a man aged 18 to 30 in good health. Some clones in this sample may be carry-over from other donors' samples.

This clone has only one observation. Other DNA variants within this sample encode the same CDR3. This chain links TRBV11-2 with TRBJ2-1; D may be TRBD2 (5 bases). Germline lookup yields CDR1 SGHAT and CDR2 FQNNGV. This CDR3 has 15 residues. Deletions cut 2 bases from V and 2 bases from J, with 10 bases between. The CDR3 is CASSLSRGPYNEQFF. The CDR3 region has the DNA TGTGCCAGCAGCTTATCTCGCGGGCCCTACAATGAGCAGTTCTTC.

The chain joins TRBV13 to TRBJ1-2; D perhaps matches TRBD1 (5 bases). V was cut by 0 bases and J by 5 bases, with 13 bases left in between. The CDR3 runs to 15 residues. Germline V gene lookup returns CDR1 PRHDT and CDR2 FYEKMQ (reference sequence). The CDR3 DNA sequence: TGTGCCAGCAGCTTAGGGGTGACAGAAGTGTATGGCTACACCTTC. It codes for CASSLGVTEVYGYTF.

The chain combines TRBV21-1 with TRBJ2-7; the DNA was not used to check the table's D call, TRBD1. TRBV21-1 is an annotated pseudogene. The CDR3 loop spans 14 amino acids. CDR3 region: CASSPRQGNYEQYF. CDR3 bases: TGTGCCAGCAGCCCGCGACAGGGGAACTACGAGCAGTACTTC.

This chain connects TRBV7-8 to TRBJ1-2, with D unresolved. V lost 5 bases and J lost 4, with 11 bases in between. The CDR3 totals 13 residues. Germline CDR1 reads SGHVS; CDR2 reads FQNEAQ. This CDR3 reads CASSPDGSYGYTF. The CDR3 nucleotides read TGTGCCAGCAGCCCGGACGGCTCCTATGGCTACACCTTC.

CDR3 in amino acids: CASSLETGNEQFF. Here the CDR3 DNA reads TGTGCCAGCAGCTTGGAAACAGGGAATGAGCAGTTCTTC. The chain has TRBV11-2 and TRBJ2-1, with D possibly matching TRBD1 (6 bases). The V gene lost 3 bases and the J gene lost 7 bases, with 10 bases spanning the gap. Per the germline V gene, CDR1 is SGHAT and CDR2 is FQNNGV. The CDR3 contains 13 residues. Combining the CDR3 with reference TRBV11-2 and TRBJ2-1 gives the whole variable domain EAGVAQSPRYKIIEKRQSVAFWCNPISGHATLYWYQQILGQGPKLLIQFQNNGVVDDSQLPKDRFSAERLKGVDSTLKIQPAKLEDSAVYLCASSLETGNEQFFGPGTRLTVL.

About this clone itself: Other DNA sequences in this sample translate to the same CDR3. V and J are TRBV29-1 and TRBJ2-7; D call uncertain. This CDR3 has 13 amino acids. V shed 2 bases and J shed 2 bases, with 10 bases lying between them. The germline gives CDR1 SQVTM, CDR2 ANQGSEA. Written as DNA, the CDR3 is TGCAGCGTTGAAAGTGGGATCCCCTACGAGCAGTACTTC. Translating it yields CSVESGIPYEQYF.

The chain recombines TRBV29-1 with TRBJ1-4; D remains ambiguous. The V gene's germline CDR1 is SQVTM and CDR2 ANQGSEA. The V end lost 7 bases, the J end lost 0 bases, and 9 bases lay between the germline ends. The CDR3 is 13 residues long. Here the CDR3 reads CSALVATNEKLFF. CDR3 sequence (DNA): TGCAGCGCCCTGGTTGCAACTAATGAAAAACTGTTTTTT. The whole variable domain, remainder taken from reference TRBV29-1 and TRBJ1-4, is SAVISQKPSRDICQRGTSLTIQCQVDSQVTMMFWYRQQPGQSLTLIATANQGSEATYESGFVIDKFPISRPNLTFSTLTVSNMSPEDSSIYLCSALVATNEKLFFGSGTQLSVL.

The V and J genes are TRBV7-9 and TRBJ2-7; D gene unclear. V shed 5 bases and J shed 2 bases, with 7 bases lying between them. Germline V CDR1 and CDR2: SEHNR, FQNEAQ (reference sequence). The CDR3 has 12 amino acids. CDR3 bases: TGTGCCAGCAGCCCCCCAGCCTACGAGCAGTACTTC. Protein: CASSPPAYEQYF. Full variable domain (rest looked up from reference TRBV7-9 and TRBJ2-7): DTGVSQNPRHKITKRGQNVTFRCDPISEHNRLYWYRQTLGQGPEFLTYFQNEAQLEKSRLLSDRFSAERPKGSFSTLEIQRTEQGDSAMYLCASSPPAYEQYFGPGTRLTVT.

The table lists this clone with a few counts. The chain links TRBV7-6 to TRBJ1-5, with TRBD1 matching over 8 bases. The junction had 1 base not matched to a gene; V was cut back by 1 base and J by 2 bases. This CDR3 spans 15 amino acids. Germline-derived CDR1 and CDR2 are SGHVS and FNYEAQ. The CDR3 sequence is CASSLETGGNQPQHF. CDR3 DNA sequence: TGTGCCAGCAGCTTAGAGACAGGGGGCAATCAGCCCCAGCATTTT. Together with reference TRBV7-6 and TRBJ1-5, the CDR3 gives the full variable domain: GAGVSQSPRYKVTKRGQDVALRCDPISGHVSLYWYRQALGQGPEFLTYFNYEAQQDKSGLPNDRFSAERPEGSISTLTIQRTEQRDSAMYRCASSLETGGNQPQHFGDGTRLSIL.

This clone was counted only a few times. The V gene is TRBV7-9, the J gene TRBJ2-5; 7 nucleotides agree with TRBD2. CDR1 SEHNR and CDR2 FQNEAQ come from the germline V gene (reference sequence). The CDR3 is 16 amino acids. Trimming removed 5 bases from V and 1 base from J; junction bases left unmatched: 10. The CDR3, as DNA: TGTGCCAGCAGCATGGGAGGGATCAACTTCCAAGAGACCCAGTACTTC. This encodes CASSMGGINFQETQYF.

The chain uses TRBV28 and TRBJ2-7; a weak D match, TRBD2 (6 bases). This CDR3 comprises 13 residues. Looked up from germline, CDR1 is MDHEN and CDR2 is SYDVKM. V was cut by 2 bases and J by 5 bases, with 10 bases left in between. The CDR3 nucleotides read TGTGCCAGCAGTTTACCGACTAGTAACGAGCAGTACTTC. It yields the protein CASSLPTSNEQYF.

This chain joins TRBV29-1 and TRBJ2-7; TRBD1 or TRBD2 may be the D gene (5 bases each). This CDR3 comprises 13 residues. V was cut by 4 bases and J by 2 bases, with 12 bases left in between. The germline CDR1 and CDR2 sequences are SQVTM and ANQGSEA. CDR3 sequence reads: CSVGGRGPYEQYF. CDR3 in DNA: TGCAGCGTTGGGGGGAGAGGGCCCTACGAGCAGTACTTC.

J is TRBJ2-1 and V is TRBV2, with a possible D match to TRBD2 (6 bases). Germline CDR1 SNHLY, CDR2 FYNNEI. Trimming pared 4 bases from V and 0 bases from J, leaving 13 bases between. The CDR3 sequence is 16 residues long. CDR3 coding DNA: TGTGCCAGCAGTGGTGGCGGGACTTACTCCTACAATGAGCAGTTCTTC. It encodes CASSGGGTYSYNEQFF.

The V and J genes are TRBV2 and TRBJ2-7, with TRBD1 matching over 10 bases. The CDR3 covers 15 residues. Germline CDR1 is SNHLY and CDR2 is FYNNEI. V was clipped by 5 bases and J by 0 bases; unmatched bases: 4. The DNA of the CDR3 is TGTGCCAGCAGTCACCGGGACAGGGGCTCCTACGAGCAGTACTTC. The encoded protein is CASSHRDRGSYEQYF. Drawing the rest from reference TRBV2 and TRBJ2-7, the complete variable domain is EPEVTQTPSHQVTQMGQEVILRCVPISNHLYFYWYRQILGQKVEFLVSFYNNEISEKSEIFDDQFSVERPDGSNFTLKIRSTKLEDSAMYFCASSHRDRGSYEQYFGPGTRLTVT.

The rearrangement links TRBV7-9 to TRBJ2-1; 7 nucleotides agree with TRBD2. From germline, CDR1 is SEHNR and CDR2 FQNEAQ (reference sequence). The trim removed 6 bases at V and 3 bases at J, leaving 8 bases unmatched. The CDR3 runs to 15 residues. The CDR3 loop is CASRNKREDYNEQFF. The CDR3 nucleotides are TGTGCCAGCAGGAATAAGCGGGAAGACTACAATGAGCAGTTCTTC.

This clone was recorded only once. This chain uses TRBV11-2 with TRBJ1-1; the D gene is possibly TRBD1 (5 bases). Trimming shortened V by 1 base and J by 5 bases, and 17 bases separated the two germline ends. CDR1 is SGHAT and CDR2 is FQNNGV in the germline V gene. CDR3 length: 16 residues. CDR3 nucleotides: TGTGCCAGCAGCTTAGCCTCAGGGACCTGGGGGACTGAAGCTTTCTTT. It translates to CASSLASGTWGTEAFF. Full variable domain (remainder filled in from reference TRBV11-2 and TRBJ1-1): EAGVAQSPRYKIIEKRQSVAFWCNPISGHATLYWYQQILGQGPKLLIQFQNNGVVDDSQLPKDRFSAERLKGVDSTLKIQPAKLEDSAVYLCASSLASGTWGTEAFFGQGTRLTVV.

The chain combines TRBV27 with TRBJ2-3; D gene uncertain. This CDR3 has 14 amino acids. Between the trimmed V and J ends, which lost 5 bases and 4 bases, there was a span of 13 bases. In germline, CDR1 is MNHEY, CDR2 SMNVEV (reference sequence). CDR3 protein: CASSGWGPADTQYF. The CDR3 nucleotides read TGTGCCAGCAGTGGGTGGGGTCCGGCAGATACGCAGTATTTT.

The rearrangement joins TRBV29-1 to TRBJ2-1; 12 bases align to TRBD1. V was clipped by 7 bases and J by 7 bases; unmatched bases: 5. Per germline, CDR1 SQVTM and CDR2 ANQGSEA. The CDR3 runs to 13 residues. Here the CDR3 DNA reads TGCAGCGGCCGGGACAGGGGGCGGAATGAGCAGTTCTTC. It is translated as CSGRDRGRNEQFF.